Below, one T cell receptor (beta chain) is given with its context. Its antigen remains unidentified. The CDR3 extends over 12 amino acids. Germline lookup yields CDR1 SQVTM and CDR2 ANQGSEA. Trimming took 6 bases from V and 6 from J; bases not matched to a gene: 6. These data originate in a study of CD8+CD57+ T cells in acquired aplastic anemia. Findings of the study overall: The same twenty-nine CD8+ CDR3 sequences occurred in patients and in controls.

An expansion of CD8+CD57+ cells by flow cytometry had been shown in patients chosen for sequencing. Genomic DNA was employed as the template in profiling TCR beta VDJ and CDR3. MiXCR, applied by TCRdb to the reads, yields one record per CDR3 protein. The sample records about 470,000 distinct CDR3 sequences, around 30% being singletons. The chain joins TRBV29-1 to TRBJ2-3; 7 bases match TRBD2. Sequenced: sorted CD4+, CD8+, or CD8+CD57+ T cells (not recorded which) from PBMCs. The TCR was taken from a human donor with aplastic anemia. The DNA for the CDR3 is TGCAGCGTCGCTCAGGGAGGGGATACGCAGTATTTT. It encodes CSVAQGGDTQYF.